Listed here are 19 T cell receptor beta chains from one sample, sequenced in a study of T cell responses to AZD1222 COVID-19 vaccine. Here immunoSEQ multiplex PCR was the method, and the copy in TCRdb shows in-frame clones only, minus some. The sample records about 130,000 clones, over 85% being singletons. The sequencing used peripheral blood, collected on day 0 of AZD1222 vaccination. The receptors stem from an adult in good health.

The CDR3 region has the DNA TGTGCCAGCAGTTTTGGGGCGGCCTATGGCTACACCTTC. Its translation is CASSFGAAYGYTF. The chain has TRBV12-3 or TRBV12-4 and TRBJ1-2; D possibly corresponds to TRBD1 (5 bases). V was pared by 3 bases and J by 4 bases, with 9 bases between. CDR3 length: 13 amino acids.

This rearrangement joins TRBV7-8 to TRBJ1-1; 12 bases align to TRBD1. Trimming at V came to 5 bases and at J to 3 bases, leaving 13 bases not matched to a gene. The CDR3 is made up of 18 amino acids. CDR1 is SGHVS and CDR2 is FQNEAQ in the germline V gene. Here the CDR3 reads CASSPYSGTGGAYTEAFF. CDR3 DNA sequence: TGTGCCAGCAGCCCATACTCCGGGACAGGGGGCGCTTACACTGAAGCTTTCTTT.

V and J are TRBV9 and TRBJ2-3; TRBD2 is a possible D gene (5 bases). CDR3 length equals 13 residues. Germline V gene data show CDR1 as SGDLS and CDR2 as YYNGEE. The V end lost 3 bases, the J end lost 6 bases, and 11 bases lay between the germline ends. CDR3 region: CASSGAGGDTQYF. DNA of the CDR3: TGTGCCAGCAGCGGGGCGGGTGGCGATACGCAGTATTTT.

V is TRBV20-1 and J is TRBJ2-7; the D is unclear. V gave up 3 bases and J gave up 1 base, with 7 bases separating them. The CDR3 consists of 12 residues. The germline V gene has CDR1 DFQATT and CDR2 SNEGSKA (reference sequence). CDR3 sequence (DNA): TGCAGTGCTAGTCACCGTTCCTACGAGCAGTACTTC. Its translation: CSASHRSYEQYF.

The rearrangement uses TRBV5-1 and TRBJ1-5; D is unclear. V was clipped by 2 bases and J by 6 bases, with 3 bases between them. Germline V gene sequence: CDR1 SGHRS, CDR2 YFSETQ. The CDR3 has 11 residues. CDR3: CASSLGQPQHF. In DNA form, the CDR3 reads TGCGCCAGCAGCTTAGGTCAGCCCCAGCATTTT.

This clone was seen only once. J is TRBJ2-3 and V is TRBV27; D unresolved. The CDR3 covers 11 residues. Germline assignment: CDR1 MNHEY and CDR2 SMNVEV (reference sequence). Between the trimmed V and J ends, which lost 5 bases and 5 bases, there was a span of 5 bases. CDR3 nucleotides: TGTGCCAGCAGTCGAGAAGATACGCAGTATTTT. This gives the protein CASSREDTQYF.

The chain carries TRBV2 and TRBJ1-5; D is unclear. The length of the CDR3 is 13 residues. The V end was cut by 3 bases, the J end by 3 bases, with 6 bases between. Germline values: CDR1 SNHLY, CDR2 FYNNEI. The CDR3, as DNA: TGTGCCAGCAGTGACGGCTTCAATCAGCCCCAGCATTTT. It codes for CASSDGFNQPQHF. Based on the CDR3 plus reference TRBV2 and TRBJ1-5, the full variable domain is EPEVTQTPSHQVTQMGQEVILRCVPISNHLYFYWYRQILGQKVEFLVSFYNNEISEKSEIFDDQFSVERPDGSNFTLKIRSTKLEDSAMYFCASSDGFNQPQHFGDGTRLSIL.

The chain links TRBV28 to TRBJ1-2; D is possibly TRBD1 (5 bases). The CDR3 length is 13 residues. CDR1 is MDHEN and CDR2 is SYDVKM in the germline V gene. The ends were cut back, 5 bases at V and 7 bases at J, with 14 bases in the middle. The DNA for the CDR3 is TGTGCCAGCAGTCAACCAGGGTCTTCTGGCTACACCTTC. It encodes CASSQPGSSGYTF.

This chain links TRBV7-2 with TRBJ1-1; D gene unclear. Germline V gene data show CDR1 as SGHTA and CDR2 as FQGNSA. Trimming shortened V by 2 bases and J by 1 base, and 8 bases separated the two germline ends. This CDR3 is built from 14 residues. Written as DNA, the CDR3 is TGTGCCAGCAGCTTATCAGGCGAGAACACTGAAGCTTTCTTT. Amino acid sequence: CASSLSGENTEAFF. Full variable domain (remainder filled in from reference TRBV7-2 and TRBJ1-1): GAGVSQSPSNKVTEKGKDVELRCDPISGHTALYWYRQSLGQGLEFLIYFQGNSAPDKSGLPSDRFSAERTGGSVSTLTIQRTQQEDSAVYLCASSLSGENTEAFFGQGTRLTVV.

This clone showed up just once. The CDR3 sequence: CSARSFSYNEQFF. The CDR3 coding sequence is TGCAGCGCGAGGAGCTTCTCCTACAATGAGCAGTTCTTC. J is TRBJ2-1 and V is TRBV29-1; D unclear. The length of the CDR3 is 13 residues. The germline gives CDR1 SQVTM, CDR2 ANQGSEA. Trimming removed 7 bases at V and 0 bases at J, with 10 bases between.

The chain employs TRBV24-1 and TRBJ2-1; 8 nucleotides match TRBD2. V shed 4 bases, J shed 8 bases, and the junction held 3 bases outside the gene matches. This CDR3 is 13 amino acids long. Germline CDR1 reads KGHDR; CDR2 reads SFDVKD. Here the CDR3 reads CATSDSSGDEQFF. The CDR3 DNA is TGTGCCACCAGTGACAGTAGCGGGGATGAGCAGTTCTTC.

The J gene is TRBJ1-5, the V gene TRBV2; D is possibly TRBD1 (6 bases). V lost 7 bases, J lost 5 bases, and 15 bases lay in between. CDR1 is SNHLY and CDR2 is FYNNEI in the germline V gene. The CDR3 consists of 14 residues. The CDR3: CASTWTAGYQPQHF. The CDR3 nucleotides are TGTGCCAGCACCTGGACAGCAGGCTATCAGCCCCAGCATTTT.

V is TRBV7-8 and J is TRBJ2-1, with 7 bases matching TRBD2. CDR3 size: 16 residues. CDR1 is SGHVS, CDR2 FQNEAQ, per germline. Germline trimming cut 0 bases from V and 9 bases from J; bases unmatched to any gene: 11. The CDR3 loop is CASSLARWAGDGEQFF. The CDR3 DNA is TGTGCCAGCAGCTTAGCGCGATGGGCGGGGGACGGTGAGCAGTTCTTC.

Here the CDR3 reads CASSPRRSNQPQHF. CDR3 nucleotides: TGTGCCAGCAGCCCTAGACGGAGCAATCAGCCCCAGCATTTT. The chain uses TRBV28 and TRBJ1-5; D is unclear. The CDR3 totals 14 residues. V gave up 6 bases and J gave up 1 base, with 10 bases separating them. The germline CDR1 and CDR2 sequences are MDHEN and SYDVKM.

The chain combines TRBV7-9 with TRBJ2-2, with TRBD1 matching over 9 bases. J was trimmed by 2 bases and V by 7 bases; bases with no gene match: 5. CDR3 size: 15 residues. Germline V lookup: CDR1 SEHNR, CDR2 FQNEAQ (reference sequence). Here the CDR3 reads CASNGDRVNTGELFF. The CDR3 nucleotides read TGTGCCAGCAATGGGGACAGGGTCAACACCGGGGAGCTGTTTTTT.

The chain has TRBV28 and TRBJ1-6, with D unresolved. This CDR3 is built from 11 residues. The germline V gene encodes CDR1 MDHEN and CDR2 SYDVKM. V lost 3 bases and J 9 bases, leaving 3 bases between the germline ends. The CDR3 here is CASSFGSPLHF. In DNA form, the CDR3 reads TGTGCCAGCAGTTTTGGTTCACCCCTCCACTTT.

This clone was seen just once. This chain joins TRBV2 and TRBJ1-5, with D unclear. V gave up 4 bases and J gave up 0 bases, with 10 bases separating them. CDR1 and CDR2 from the germline V gene are SNHLY and FYNNEI. CDR3 length: 15 amino acids. CDR3 protein: CASSGTILSNQPQHF. Written as DNA, the CDR3 is TGTGCCAGCAGTGGGACCATCCTTAGCAATCAGCCCCAGCATTTT.

CDR3 protein: CSVGVHSGNTIYF. The CDR3 coding sequence is TGCAGCGTTGGTGTGCACTCTGGAAACACCATATATTTT. This sequence joins TRBV29-1 and TRBJ1-3; no clear D gene. The CDR3 totals 13 residues. Per germline, CDR1 SQVTM and CDR2 ANQGSEA. V lost 4 bases, J lost 0 bases, and 7 bases lay in between.

The chain joins TRBV2 to TRBJ2-2; 15 bases are a match to TRBD2. Per the germline V gene, CDR1 is SNHLY and CDR2 is FYNNEI. The V gene end was trimmed by 7 bases and the J gene end by 5 bases; junction bases not matched to a gene: 2. The CDR3 totals 15 residues. In nucleotides, the CDR3 is TGTGCCAGCACGGGACTAGCGGGAGGTACCGGGGAGCTGTTTTTT. Amino acid sequence: CASTGLAGGTGELFF.